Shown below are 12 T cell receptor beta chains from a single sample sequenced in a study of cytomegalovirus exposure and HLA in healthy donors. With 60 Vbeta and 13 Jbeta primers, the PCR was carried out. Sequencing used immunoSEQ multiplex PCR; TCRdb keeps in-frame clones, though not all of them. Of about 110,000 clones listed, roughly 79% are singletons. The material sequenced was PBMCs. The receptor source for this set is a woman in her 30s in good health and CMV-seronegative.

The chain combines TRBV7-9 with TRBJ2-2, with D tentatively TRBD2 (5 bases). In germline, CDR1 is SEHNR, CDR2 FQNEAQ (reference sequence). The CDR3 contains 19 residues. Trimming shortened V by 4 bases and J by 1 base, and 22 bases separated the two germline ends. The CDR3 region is CASSYPAFGSGENTGELFF. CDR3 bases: TGTGCCAGCAGCTACCCCGCGTTTGGGAGCGGAGAGAACACCGGGGAGCTGTTTTTT.

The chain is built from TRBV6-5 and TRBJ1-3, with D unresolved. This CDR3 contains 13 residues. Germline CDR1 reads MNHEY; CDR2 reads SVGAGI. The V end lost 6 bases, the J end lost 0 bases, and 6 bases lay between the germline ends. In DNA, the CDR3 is TGTGCCAGCAGATCCGGCTCTGGAAACACCATATATTTT. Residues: CASRSGSGNTIYF.

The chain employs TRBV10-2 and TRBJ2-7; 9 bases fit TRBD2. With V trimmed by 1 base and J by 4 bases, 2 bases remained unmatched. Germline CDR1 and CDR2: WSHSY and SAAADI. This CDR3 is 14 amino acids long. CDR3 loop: CASSEYAGGYEQYF. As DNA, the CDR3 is TGCGCCAGCAGTGAGTACGCGGGAGGGTACGAGCAGTACTTC.

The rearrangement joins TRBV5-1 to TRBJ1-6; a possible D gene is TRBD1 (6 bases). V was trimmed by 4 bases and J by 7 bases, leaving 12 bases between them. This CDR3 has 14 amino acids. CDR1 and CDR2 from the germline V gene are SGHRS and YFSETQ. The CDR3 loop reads CASSQTGENSPLHF. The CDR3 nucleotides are TGCGCCAGCAGCCAGACAGGAGAAAATTCACCCCTCCACTTT.

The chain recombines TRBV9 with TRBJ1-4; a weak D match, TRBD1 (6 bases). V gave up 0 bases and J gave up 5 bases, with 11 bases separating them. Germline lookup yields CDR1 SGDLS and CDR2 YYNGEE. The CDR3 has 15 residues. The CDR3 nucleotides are TGTGCCAGCAGCGTAGGAGATGGGGGCAATGAAAAACTGTTTTTT. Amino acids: CASSVGDGGNEKLFF.

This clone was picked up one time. The CDR3 reads CASLIKRDGEQYF. The DNA for the CDR3 is TGTGCCAGCCTGATCAAGCGGGACGGGGAGCAGTACTTC. The chain carries TRBV18 and TRBJ2-7, with 7 bases lining up with TRBD2. The CDR3 has 13 residues. J lost 7 bases, V lost 8 bases, and 11 bases had no gene match. CDR1 KGHSH and CDR2 LQKENI come from the germline V gene.

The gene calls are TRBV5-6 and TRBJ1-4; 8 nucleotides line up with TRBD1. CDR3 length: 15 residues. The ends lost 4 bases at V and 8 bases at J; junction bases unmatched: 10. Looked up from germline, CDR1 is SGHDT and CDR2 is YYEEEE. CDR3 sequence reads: CASSLPRQGNEKLFF. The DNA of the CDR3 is TGTGCCAGCAGCCTCCCCAGACAGGGGAACGAAAAACTGTTTTTT. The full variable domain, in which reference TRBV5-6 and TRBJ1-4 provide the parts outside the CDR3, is DAGVTQSPTHLIKTRGQQVTLRCSPKSGHDTVSWYQQALGQGPQFIFQYYEEEERQRGNFPDRFSGHQFPNYSSELNVNALLLGDSALYLCASSLPRQGNEKLFFGSGTQLSVL.

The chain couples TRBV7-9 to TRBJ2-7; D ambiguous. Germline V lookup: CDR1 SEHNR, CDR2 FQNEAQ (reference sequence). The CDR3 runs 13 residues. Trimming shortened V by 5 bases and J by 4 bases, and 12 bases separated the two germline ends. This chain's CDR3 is CASSQPREYEQYF. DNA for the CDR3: TGTGCCAGCAGCCAACCCCGAGAATACGAGCAGTACTTC. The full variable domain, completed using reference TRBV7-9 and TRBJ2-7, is DTGVSQNPRHKITKRGQNVTFRCDPISEHNRLYWYRQTLGQGPEFLTYFQNEAQLEKSRLLSDRFSAERPKGSFSTLEIQRTEQGDSAMYLCASSQPREYEQYFGPGTRLTVT.

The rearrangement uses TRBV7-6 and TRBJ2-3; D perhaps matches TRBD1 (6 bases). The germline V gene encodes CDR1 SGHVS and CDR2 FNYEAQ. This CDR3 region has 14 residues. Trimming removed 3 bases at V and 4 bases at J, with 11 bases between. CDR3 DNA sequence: TGTGCCAGCAGCTTGGCAGGGGACGCAGATACGCAGTATTTT. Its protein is CASSLAGDADTQYF.

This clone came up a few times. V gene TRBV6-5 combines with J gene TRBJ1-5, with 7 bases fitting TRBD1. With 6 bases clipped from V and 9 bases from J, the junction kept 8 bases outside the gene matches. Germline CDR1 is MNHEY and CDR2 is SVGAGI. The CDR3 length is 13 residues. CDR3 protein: CASSVDRTGPQHF. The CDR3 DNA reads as TGTGCCAGCAGCGTGGACAGGACGGGGCCCCAGCATTTT.

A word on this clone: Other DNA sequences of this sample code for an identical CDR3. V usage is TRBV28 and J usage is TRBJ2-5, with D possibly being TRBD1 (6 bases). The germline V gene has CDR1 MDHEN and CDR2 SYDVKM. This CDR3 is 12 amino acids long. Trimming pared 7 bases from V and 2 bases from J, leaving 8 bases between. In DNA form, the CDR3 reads TGTGCCAGCATGGACAGACAAGAGACCCAGTACTTC. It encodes CASMDRQETQYF.

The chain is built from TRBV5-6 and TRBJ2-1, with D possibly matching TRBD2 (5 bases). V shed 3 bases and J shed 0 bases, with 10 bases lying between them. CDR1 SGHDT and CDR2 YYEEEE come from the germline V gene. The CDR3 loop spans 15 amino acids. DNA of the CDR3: TGTGCCAGCAGCTCAGTAGGGAGCTCCTACAATGAGCAGTTCTTC. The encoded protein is CASSSVGSSYNEQFF.